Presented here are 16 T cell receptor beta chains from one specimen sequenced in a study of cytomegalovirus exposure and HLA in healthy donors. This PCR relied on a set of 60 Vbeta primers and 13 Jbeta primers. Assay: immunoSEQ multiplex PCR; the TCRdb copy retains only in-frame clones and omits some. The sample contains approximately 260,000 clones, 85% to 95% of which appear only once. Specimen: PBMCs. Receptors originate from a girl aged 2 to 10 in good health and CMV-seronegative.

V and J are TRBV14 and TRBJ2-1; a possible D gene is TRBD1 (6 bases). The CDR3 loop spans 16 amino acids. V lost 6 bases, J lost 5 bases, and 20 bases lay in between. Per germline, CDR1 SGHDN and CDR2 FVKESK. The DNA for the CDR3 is TGTGCCAGCAGTTCCACGTCTTCAGGGGTACACAATGAGCAGTTCTTC. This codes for CASSSTSSGVHNEQFF.

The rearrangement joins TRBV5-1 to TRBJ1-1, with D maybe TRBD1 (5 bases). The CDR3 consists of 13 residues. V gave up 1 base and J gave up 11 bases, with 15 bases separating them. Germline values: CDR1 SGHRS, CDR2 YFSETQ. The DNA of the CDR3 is TGCGCCAGCAGCTTGAGGGCTCACAGGCAGGCTTTCTTT. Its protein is CASSLRAHRQAFF.

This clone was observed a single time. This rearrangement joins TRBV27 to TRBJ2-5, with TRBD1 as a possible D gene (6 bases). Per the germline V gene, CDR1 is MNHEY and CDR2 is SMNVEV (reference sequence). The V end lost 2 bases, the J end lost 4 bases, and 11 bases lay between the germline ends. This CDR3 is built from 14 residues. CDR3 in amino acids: CASSLQGFAETQYF. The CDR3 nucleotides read TGTGCCAGCAGTTTACAGGGGTTCGCAGAGACCCAGTACTTC.

The DNA of the CDR3 is TGTGCCATCAGAACAGGGATGAACACTGAAGCTTTCTTT. Its translation: CAIRTGMNTEAFF. V gene TRBV10-3 combines with J gene TRBJ1-1, with D possibly being TRBD1 (6 bases). CDR3 size: 13 residues. Germline CDR1 and CDR2: ENHRY and SYGVKD. Trimming stripped 6 bases from V and 0 bases from J, with 8 bases between.

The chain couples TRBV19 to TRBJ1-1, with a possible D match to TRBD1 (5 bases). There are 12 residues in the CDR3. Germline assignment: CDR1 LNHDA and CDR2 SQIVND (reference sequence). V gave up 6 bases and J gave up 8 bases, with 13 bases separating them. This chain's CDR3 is CASREWGEEAFF. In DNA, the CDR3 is TGTGCCAGTAGGGAATGGGGGGAGGAAGCTTTCTTT.

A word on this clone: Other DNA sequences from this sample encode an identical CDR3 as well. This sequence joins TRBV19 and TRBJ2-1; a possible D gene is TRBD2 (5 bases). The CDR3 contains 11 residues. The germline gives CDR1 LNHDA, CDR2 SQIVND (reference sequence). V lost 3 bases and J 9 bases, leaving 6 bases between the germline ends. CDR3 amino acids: CASSIRGEQFF. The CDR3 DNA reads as TGTGCCAGTAGTATCCGGGGTGAGCAGTTCTTC.

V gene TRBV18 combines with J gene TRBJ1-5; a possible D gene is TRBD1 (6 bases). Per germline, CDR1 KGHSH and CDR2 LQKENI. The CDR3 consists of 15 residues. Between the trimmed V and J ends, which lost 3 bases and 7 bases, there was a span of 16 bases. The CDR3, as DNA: TGTGCCAGCTCACCCGGTCAGGGGACCCTACAGCCCCAGCATTTT. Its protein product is CASSPGQGTLQPQHF.

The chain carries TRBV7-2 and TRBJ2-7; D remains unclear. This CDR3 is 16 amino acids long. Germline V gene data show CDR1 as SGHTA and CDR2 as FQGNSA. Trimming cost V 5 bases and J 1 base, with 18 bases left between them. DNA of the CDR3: TGTGCCAGCAGCCCGTTCCCCGAACTCCGATCCTACGAGCAGTACTTC. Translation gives CASSPFPELRSYEQYF.

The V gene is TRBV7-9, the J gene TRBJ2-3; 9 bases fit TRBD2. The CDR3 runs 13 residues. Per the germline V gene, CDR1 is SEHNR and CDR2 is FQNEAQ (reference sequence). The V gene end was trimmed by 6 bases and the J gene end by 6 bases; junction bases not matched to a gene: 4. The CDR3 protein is CASSTSGRDTQYF. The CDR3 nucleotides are TGTGCCAGCAGTACAAGCGGGAGGGATACGCAGTATTTT.

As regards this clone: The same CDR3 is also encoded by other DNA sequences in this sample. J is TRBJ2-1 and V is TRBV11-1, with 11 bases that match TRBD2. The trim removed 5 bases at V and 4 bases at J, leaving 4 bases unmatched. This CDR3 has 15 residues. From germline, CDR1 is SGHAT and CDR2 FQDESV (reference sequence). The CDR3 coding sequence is TGTGCCAGCAGCCGGGGACTAGCGGATTACAATGAGCAGTTCTTC. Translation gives CASSRGLADYNEQFF.

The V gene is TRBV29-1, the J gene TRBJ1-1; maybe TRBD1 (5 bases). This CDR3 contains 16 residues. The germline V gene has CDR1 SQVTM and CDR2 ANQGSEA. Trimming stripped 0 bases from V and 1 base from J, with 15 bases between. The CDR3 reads CSVEDRRGRANTEAFF. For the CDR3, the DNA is TGCAGCGTTGAAGATCGCCGTGGCAGGGCGAACACTGAAGCTTTCTTT.

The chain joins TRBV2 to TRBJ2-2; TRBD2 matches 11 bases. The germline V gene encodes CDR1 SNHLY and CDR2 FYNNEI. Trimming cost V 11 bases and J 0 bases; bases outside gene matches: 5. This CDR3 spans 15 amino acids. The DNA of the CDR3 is TGTGCCCGGACTAGCGGGCGCGCGAACACCGGGGAGCTGTTTTTT. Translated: CARTSGRANTGELFF.

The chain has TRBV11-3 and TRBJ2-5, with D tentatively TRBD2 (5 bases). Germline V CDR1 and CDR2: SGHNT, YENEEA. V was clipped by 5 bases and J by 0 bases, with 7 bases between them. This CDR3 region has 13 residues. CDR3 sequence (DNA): TGTGCCAGCAGCCGGACTTACCAAGAGACCCAGTACTTC. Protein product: CASSRTYQETQYF. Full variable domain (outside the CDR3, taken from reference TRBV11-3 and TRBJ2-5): EAGVVQSPRYKIIEKKQPVAFWCNPISGHNTLYWYLQNLGQGPELLIRYENEEAVDDSQLPKDRFSAERLKGVDSTLKIQPAELGDSAVYLCASSRTYQETQYFGPGTRLLVL.

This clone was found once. CDR3 protein: CASSLYLDSYNEQFF. The CDR3, as DNA: TGTGCCAGCAGTTTATACTTGGACAGTTACAATGAGCAGTTCTTC. The V and J genes are TRBV27 and TRBJ2-1; possible D gene TRBD1, 6 bases. Germline CDR1 and CDR2: MNHEY and SMNVEV (reference sequence). The V end lost 1 base, the J end lost 4 bases, and 11 bases lay between the germline ends. The CDR3 extends over 15 amino acids.

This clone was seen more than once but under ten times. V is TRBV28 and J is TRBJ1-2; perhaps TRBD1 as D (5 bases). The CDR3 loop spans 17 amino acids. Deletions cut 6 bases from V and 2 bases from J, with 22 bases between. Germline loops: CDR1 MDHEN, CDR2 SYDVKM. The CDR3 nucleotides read TGTGCCAGCAGGGGGCGCGGCTTTGGCCCGCTAAACTATGGCTACACCTTC. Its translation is CASRGRGFGPLNYGYTF.

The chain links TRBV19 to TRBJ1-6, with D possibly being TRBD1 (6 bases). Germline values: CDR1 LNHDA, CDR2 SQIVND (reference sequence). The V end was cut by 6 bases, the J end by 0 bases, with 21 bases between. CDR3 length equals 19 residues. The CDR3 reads CASRESPAGVSSYNSPLHF. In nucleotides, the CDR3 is TGTGCCAGTAGGGAAAGTCCCGCAGGGGTGAGCTCCTATAATTCACCCCTCCACTTT.